This T cell receptor beta chain was sequenced for a study of T cell clonotyping in hematopoietic cell transplantation. Findings and limits, study-wide: Recipient TCR diversity dropped after transplant; expanded clonotypes rose from day 30 to 180.

The CDR3 has 16 residues. Looked up from germline, CDR1 is PRHDT and CDR2 is FYEKMQ (reference sequence). With 3 bases clipped from V and 5 bases from J, the junction kept 6 bases outside the gene matches. The table came from immunoSEQ multiplex PCR; TCRdb's copy has only in-frame clones and leaves some out. The table lists under 5,000 clones, less than 95% of them singletons. About this clone: No antigen is known for it.

This chain uses TRBV13 with TRBJ2-3, with 12 positions matching TRBD2. This clonotype was sampled from a man between 35 and 55 years old in good health. Some clones in this sample may be carry-over from other donors' samples. The sequenced sample consisted of peripheral blood mononuclear cells. The CDR3 DNA reads TGTGCCAGCAGCTTTACTAGCGGGAGGATGAAAGATACGCAGTATTTT. This codes for CASSFTSGRMKDTQYF.